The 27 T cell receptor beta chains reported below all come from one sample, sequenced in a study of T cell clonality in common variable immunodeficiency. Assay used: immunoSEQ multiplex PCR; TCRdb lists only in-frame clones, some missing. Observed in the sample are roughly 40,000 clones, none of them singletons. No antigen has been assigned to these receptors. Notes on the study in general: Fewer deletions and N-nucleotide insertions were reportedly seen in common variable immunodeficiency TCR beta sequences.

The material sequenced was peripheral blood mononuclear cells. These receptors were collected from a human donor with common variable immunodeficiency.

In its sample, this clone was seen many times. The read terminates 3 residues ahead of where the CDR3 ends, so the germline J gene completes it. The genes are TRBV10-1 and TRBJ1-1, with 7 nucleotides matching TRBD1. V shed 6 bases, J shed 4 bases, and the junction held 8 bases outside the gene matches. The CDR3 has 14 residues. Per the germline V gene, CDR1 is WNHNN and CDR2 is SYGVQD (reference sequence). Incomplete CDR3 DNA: TGCGCCAGCAGCGCACAGGGGATGGCCACTGAA. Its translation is CASSAQGMATE. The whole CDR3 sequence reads CASSAQGMATEAFF.

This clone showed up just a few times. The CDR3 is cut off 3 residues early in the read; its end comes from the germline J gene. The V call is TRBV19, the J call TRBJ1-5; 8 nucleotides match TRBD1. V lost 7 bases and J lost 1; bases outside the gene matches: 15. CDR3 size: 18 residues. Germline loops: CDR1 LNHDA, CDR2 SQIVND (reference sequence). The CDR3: CASTLMYVRTGSNQPQHF. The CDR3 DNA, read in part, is TGTGCCAGTACCTTAATGTATGTTCGGACAGGGAGCAATCAGCCC.

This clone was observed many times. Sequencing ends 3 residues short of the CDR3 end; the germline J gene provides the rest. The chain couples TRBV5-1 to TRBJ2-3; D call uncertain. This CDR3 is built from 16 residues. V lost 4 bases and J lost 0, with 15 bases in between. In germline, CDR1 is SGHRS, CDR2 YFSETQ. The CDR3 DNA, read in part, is TGCGCCAGCAGCCGCGTCGGAAGACTGAGCACAGATACG. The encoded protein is CASSRVGRLSTDT. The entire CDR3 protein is CASSRVGRLSTDTQYF. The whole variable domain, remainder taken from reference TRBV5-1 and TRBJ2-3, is KAGVTQTPRYLIKTRGQQVTLSCSPISGHRSVSWYQQTPGQGLQFLFEYFSETQRNKGNFPGRFSGRQFSNSRSEMNVSTLELGDSALYLCASSRVGRLSTDTQYFGPGTRLTVL.

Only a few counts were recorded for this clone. The sequenced CDR3 bases are TGTGCCAGCAGCCTTAGTAGGGGGAGTTACAATGAG. This translates into CASSLSRGSYNE. The full CDR3 protein is CASSLSRGSYNEQFF. This chain uses TRBV7-2 with TRBJ2-1; possible D gene TRBD1, 6 bases. The read gets to within 3 residues of the CDR3 end, and the germline J gene fills in the rest. CDR3 length equals 15 residues. Germline V gene lookup returns CDR1 SGHTA and CDR2 FQGNSA. Trimming pared 5 bases from V and 4 bases from J, leaving 15 bases between.

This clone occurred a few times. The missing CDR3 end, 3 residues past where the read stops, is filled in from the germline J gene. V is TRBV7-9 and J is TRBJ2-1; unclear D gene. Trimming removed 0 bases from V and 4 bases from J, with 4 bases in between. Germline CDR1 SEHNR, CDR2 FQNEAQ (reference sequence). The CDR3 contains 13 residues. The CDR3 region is CASSLARYNEQFF. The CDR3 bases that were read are TGTGCCAGCAGCTTAGCGCGTTACAATGAG. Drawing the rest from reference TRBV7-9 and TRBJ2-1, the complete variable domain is DTGVSQNPRHKITKRGQNVTFRCDPISEHNRLYWYRQTLGQGPEFLTYFQNEAQLEKSRLLSDRFSAERPKGSFSTLEIQRTEQGDSAMYLCASSLARYNEQFFGPGTRLTVL.

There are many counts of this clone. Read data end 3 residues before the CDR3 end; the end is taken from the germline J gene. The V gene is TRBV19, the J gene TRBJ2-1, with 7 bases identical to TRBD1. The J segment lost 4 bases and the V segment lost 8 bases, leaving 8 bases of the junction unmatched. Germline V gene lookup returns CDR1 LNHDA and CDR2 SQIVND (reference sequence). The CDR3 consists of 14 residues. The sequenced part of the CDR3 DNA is TGTGCCAGTGAGACAGGGTCGTCGTACAATGAG. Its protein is CASETGSSYNE. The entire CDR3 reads CASETGSSYNEQFF.

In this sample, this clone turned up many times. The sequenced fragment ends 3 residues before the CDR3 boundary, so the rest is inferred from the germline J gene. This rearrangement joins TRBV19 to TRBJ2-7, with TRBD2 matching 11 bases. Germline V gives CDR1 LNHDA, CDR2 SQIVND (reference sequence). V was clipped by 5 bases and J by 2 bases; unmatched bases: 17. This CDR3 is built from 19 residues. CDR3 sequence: CASSPLAGGPVLAPYEQYF. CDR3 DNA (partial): TGTGCCAGTAGTCCCTTAGCGGGAGGGCCCGTCCTGGCGCCCTACGAG.

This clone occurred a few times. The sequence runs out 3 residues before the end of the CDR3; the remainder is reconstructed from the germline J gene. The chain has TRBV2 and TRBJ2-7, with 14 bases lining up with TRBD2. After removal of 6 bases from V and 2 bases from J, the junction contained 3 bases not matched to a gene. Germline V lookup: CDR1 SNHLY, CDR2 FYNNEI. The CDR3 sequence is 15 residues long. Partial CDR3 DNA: TGTGCCAGCAGCTTGACTAGCGGGGGGGCCTACGAG. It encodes CASSLTSGGAYE. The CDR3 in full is CASSLTSGGAYEQYF.

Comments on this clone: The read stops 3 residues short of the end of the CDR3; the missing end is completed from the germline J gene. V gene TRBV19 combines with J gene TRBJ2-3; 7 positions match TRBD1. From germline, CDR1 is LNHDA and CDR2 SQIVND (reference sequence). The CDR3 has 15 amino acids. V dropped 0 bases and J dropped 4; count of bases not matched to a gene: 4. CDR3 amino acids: CASSIEWDSSDTQYF. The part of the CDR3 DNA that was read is TGTGCCAGTAGTATAGAGTGGGACAGCTCAGATACG.

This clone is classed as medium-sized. CDR3 region: CASSIDHNTDTQYF. The CDR3 DNA, read in part, is TGTGCCAGTAGTATAGATCACAACACAGATACG. The chain links TRBV19 to TRBJ2-3, with D unclear. The read ends 3 residues shy of where the CDR3 ends; the end is completed using the germline J gene. The V and J ends lost 0 bases and 2 bases respectively, with 6 bases between them. The CDR3 spans 14 residues. The germline V gene encodes CDR1 LNHDA and CDR2 SQIVND (reference sequence). The whole variable domain, remainder taken from reference TRBV19 and TRBJ2-3, is DGGITQSPKYLFRKEGQNVTLSCEQNLNHDAMYWYRQDPGQGLRLIYYSQIVNDFQKGDIAEGYSVSREKKESFPLTVTSAQKNPTAFYLCASSIDHNTDTQYFGPGTRLTVL.

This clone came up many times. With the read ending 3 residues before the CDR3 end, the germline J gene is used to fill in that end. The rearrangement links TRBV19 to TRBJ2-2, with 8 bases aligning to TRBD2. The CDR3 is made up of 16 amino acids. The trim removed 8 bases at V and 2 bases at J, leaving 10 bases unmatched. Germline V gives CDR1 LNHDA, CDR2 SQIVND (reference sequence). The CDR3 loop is CASYKSTSGNTGELFF. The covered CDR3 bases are TGTGCCAGTTATAAAAGCACTAGCGGAAACACCGGGGAG.

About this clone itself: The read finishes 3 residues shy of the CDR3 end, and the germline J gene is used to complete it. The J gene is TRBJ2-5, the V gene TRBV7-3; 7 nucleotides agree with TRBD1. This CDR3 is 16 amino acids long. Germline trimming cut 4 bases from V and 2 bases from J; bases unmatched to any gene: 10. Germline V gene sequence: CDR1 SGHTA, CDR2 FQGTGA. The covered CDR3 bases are TGTGCCAGCAGCTCTGGACAGGTCGGCCGGCAAGAGACC. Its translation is CASSSGQVGRQET. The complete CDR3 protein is CASSSGQVGRQETQYF.

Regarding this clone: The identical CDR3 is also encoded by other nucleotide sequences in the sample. The CDR3 here is CAWSGGGNQPQHF. Incomplete CDR3 DNA: TGTGCCTGGAGTGGGGGGGGAAATCAGCCC. This rearrangement joins TRBV30 to TRBJ1-5; weak D call: TRBD1 (5 bases). From the germline J gene comes the end of the CDR3, since the read stops 3 residues before it. The V end was cut by 1 base, the J end by 4 bases, with 8 bases between. The CDR3 is made up of 13 amino acids. Germline V gene data show CDR1 as GTSNPN and CDR2 as SVGIG (reference sequence).

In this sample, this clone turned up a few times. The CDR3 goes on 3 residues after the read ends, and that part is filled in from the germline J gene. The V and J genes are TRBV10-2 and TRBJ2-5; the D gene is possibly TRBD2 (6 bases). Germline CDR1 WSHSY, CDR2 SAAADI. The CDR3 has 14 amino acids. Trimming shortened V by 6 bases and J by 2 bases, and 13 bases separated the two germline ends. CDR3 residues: CASSSGVGQETQYF. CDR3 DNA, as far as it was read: TGCGCCAGCAGCTCGGGGGTGGGGCAAGAGACC.

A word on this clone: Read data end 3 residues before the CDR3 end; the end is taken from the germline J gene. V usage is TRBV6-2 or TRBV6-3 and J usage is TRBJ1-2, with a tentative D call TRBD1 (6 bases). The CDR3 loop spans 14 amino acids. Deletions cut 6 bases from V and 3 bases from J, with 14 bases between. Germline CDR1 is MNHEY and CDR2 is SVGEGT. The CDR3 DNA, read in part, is TGTGCCAGCAGATCGGGACAACTTTACTATGGC. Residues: CASRSGQLYYG. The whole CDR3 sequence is CASRSGQLYYGYTF.

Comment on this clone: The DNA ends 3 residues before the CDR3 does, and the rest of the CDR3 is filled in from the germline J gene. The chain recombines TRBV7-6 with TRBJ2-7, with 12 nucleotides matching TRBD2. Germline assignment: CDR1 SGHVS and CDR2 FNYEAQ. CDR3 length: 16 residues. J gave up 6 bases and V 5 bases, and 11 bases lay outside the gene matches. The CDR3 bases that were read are TGTGCCAGCAGCCCGACTGGTACTAGCGGGAGGAGCGAG. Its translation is CASSPTGTSGRSE. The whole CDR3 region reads CASSPTGTSGRSEQYF.

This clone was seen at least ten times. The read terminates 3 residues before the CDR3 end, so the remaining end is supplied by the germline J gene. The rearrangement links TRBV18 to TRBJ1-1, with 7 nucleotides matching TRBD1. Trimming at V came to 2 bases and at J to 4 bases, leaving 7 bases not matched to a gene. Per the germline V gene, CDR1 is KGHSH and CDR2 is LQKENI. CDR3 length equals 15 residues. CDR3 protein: CASSPLQGMRTEAFF. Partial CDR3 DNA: TGTGCCAGCTCACCATTACAGGGGATGCGCACTGAA.

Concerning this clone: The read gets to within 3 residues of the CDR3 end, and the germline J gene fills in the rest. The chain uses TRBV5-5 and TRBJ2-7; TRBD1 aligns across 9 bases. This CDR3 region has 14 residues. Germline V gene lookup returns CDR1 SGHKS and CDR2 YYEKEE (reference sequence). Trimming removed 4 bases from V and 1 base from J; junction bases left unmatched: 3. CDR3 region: CASSTGTGSYEQYF. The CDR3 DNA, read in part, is TGTGCCAGCAGCACCGGGACAGGGTCCTACGAG.

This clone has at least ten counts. The part of the CDR3 DNA that was read is TGCAGTGCTAGTAAGACAGGGGGCACAGATACG. Protein product: CSASKTGGTDT. The CDR3 as a whole reads CSASKTGGTDTQYF. This chain uses TRBV20-1 with TRBJ2-3, with 8 bases identical to TRBD1. From the germline J gene comes the end of the CDR3, since the read stops 3 residues before it. CDR3 length: 14 residues. The trim removed 3 bases at V and 1 base at J, leaving 3 bases unmatched. CDR1 is DFQATT, CDR2 SNEGSKA, per germline (reference sequence).

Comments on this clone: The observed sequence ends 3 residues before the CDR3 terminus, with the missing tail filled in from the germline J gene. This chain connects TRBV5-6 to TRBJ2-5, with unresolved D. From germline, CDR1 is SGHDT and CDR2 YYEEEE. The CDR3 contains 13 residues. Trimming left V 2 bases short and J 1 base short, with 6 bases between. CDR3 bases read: TGTGCCAGCAGCTTCGTCGGCCAAGAGACC. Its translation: CASSFVGQET. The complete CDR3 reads CASSFVGQETQYF.

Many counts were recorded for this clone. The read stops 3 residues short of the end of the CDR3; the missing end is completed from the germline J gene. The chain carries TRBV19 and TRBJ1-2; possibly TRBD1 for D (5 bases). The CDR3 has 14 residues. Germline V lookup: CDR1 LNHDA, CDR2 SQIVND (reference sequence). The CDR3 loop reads CASSIDHQGQGYTF. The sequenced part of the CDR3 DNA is TGTGCCAGTAGTATCGATCACCAGGGTCAAGGC.

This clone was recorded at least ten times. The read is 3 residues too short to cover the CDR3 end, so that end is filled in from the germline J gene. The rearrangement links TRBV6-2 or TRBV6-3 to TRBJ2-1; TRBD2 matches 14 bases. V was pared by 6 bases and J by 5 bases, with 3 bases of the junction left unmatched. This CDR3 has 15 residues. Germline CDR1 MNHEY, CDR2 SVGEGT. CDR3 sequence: CASRPGLAGDNEQFF. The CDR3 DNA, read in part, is TGTGCCAGCAGACCGGGACTAGCGGGGGACAATGAG.

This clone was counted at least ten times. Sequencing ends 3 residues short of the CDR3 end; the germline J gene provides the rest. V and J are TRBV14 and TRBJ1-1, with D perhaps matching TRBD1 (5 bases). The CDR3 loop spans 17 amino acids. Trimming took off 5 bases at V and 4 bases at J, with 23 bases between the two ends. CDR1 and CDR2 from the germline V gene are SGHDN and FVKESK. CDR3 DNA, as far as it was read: TGTGCCAGCAGCGGATGGACCCAGGGCGGGGTTCTCACTGAA. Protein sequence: CASSGWTQGGVLTE. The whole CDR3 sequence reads CASSGWTQGGVLTEAFF.

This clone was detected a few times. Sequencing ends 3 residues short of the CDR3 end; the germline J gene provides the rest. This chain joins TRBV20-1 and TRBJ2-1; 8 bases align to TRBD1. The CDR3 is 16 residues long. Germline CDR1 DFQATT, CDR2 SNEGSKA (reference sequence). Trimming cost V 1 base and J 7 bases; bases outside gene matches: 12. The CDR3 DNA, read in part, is TGCAGTGCTAGAGCTTCAGGCAGGGGGCATATAAATGAG. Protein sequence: CSARASGRGHINE. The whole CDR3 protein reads CSARASGRGHINEQFF.

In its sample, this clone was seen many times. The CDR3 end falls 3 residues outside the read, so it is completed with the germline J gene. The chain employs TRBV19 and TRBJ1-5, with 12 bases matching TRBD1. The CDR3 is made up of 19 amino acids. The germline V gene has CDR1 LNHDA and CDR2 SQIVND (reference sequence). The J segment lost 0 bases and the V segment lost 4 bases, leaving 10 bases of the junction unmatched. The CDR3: CASSSRWGQGANSNQPQHF. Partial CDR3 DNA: TGTGCCAGTAGTAGCCGGTGGGGACAGGGGGCCAATAGCAATCAGCCC.

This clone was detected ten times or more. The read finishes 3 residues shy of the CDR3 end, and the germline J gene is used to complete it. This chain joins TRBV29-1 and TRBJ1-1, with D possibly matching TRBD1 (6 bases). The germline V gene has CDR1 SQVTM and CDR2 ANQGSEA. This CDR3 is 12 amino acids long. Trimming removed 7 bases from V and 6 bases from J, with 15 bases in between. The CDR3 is CSGKTGRAEAFF. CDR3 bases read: TGCAGCGGCAAGACAGGCCGCGCTGAA. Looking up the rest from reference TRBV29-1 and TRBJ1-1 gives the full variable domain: SAVISQKPSRDICQRGTSLTIQCQVDSQVTMMFWYRQQPGQSLTLIATANQGSEATYESGFVIDKFPISRPNLTFSTLTVSNMSPEDSSIYLCSGKTGRAEAFFGQGTRLTVV.

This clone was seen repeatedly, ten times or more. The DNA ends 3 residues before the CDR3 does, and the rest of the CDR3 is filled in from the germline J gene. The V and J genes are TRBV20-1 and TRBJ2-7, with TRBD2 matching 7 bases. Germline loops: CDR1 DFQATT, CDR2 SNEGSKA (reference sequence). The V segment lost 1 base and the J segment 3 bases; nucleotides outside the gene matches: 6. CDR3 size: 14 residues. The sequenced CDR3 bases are TGCAGTGCTAGAGTCGGCGGGAGTGGCTACGAG. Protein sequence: CSARVGGSGYE. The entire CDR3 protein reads CSARVGGSGYEQYF.